This is a list of T cell receptor beta chains from one sample in a study of blood T cell repertoires in COVID-19. Clones were sequenced by immunoSEQ multiplex PCR, and TCRdb holds only the in-frame ones, with some missing. In the table there are some 200,000 clones, 80% to 90% of which are singletons. Input material: peripheral blood. These receptors were collected from a woman in her 70s with COVID-19, enrolled during active disease. Each CDR3 is given with its conserved first and last residue. The order of the fields is clone size, D gene, J gene, V gene, CDR3 DNA, CDR3 protein. D genes are given only for firm matches. A clone size is listed for some rows: how often the clone was seen (once, few, many), or a class if it is expanded.

. | . | TRBJ1-1 | TRBV28 | TGTGCCAGCAGTTTATATCAGGCGAACACTGAAGCTTTCTTT | CASSLYQANTEAFF
. | TRBD1 | TRBJ1-1 | TRBV18 | TGTGCCAGCTCACGACCGGACAGGGTAACTGAAGCTTTCTTT | CASSRPDRVTEAFF
few | TRBD1 | TRBJ1-1 | TRBV20-1 | TGCAGTGCTCCCGGGACAGCTGAAGCTTTCTTT | CSAPGTAEAFF
. | TRBD1 | TRBJ1-1 | TRBV4-1 | TGCGCCAGCAGCCAAGGACAGGGGTCCACTGAAGCTTTCTTT | CASSQGQGSTEAFF
. | TRBD2 | TRBJ2-3 | TRBV27 | TGTGCCAGCAAAAGGACGGGGGGGCAGGCAGATACGCAGTATTTT | CASKRTGGQADTQYF
. | . | TRBJ1-3 | TRBV14 | TGTGCCAGCAGCCAGCGGCCCTCTGGAAACACCATATATTTT | CASSQRPSGNTIYF
few | . | TRBJ1-2 | TRBV29-1 | TGCAGCGTCGAGGGTGAATATACTAACTATGGCTACACCTTC | CSVEGEYTNYGYTF
. | . | TRBJ1-1 | TRBV3-1/TRBV3-2 | TGTGCCAGCAGCCAAAATTTCCAGGAAGCTTTCTTT | CASSQNFQEAFF
. | . | TRBJ1-1 | TRBV6-6 | TGTGCCAGCAGCCCCGGGGGAGGGAGCGAAGCTTTCTTT | CASSPGGGSEAFF
. | . | TRBJ1-2 | TRBV9 | TGTGCCAGCAGCCTTGGGGGGGAAGGGTTGAACTATGGCTACACCTTC | CASSLGGEGLNYGYTF
. | . | TRBJ2-2 | TRBV9 | TGTGCCAGCAGCGTACAAAGCGGGAACACCGGGGAGCTGTTTTTT | CASSVQSGNTGELFF
. | TRBD1 | TRBJ1-3 | TRBV19 | TGTGCCAGCGAGATCAGGGGGTATTCTGGAAACACCATATATTTT | CASEIRGYSGNTIYF
. | TRBD2 | TRBJ2-3 | TRBV10-3 | TGTGCCATCAGTGAGTCGAGGCTAGCGGGAGTAACAGATACGCAGTATTTT | CAISESRLAGVTDTQYF
. | . | TRBJ1-6 | TRBV6-6 | TGTGCCAGCAGTTACTCCGTCCGGGGTTCACCCCTCCACTTT | CASSYSVRGSPLHF
. | . | TRBJ2-1 | TRBV19 | TGTGCCAGTAGTAAAGGACAGTCCTACAATGAGCAGTTCTTC | CASSKGQSYNEQFF
. | . | TRBJ1-2 | TRBV28 | TGTGCCAGCAGTTTAGGACTTTATGGCTACACCTTC | CASSLGLYGYTF
once | . | TRBJ2-3 | TRBV27 | TGTGCCAGCAGCCCTAGGGCGGGCGGGACTAGCACAGATACGCAGTATTTT | CASSPRAGGTSTDTQYF
. | TRBD2 | TRBJ2-3 | TRBV7-8 | TGTGCCAGCGGCATGGGGCTAGCGGGGAGTCATACGCAGTATTTT | CASGMGLAGSHTQYF
. | . | TRBJ2-3 | TRBV6-4 | TGTGCCAGCAGTGACTCCAGACTGAATACGCAGTATTTT | CASSDSRLNTQYF
. | TRBD2 | TRBJ2-3 | TRBV20-1 | TGCAGTGCTAGTCCCGGACTAGCGGGAGGTGCAGATACGCAGTATTTT | CSASPGLAGGADTQYF
. | TRBD1 | TRBJ2-7 | TRBV6-5 | TGTGCCAGCAGGGGCGACAGGGGCGGATACGAGCAGTACTTC | CASRGDRGGYEQYF
. | . | TRBJ1-1 | TRBV2 | TGTGCCAGCAGTTTTCAGGGTCTCACTGAAGCTTTCTTT | CASSFQGLTEAFF